This T cell receptor beta chain emerged from a study of T cell responses to AZD1222 COVID-19 vaccine. For the study at large: Second-dose schedules of about 4 or about 12 weeks were combined.

TCRdb's table, derived via immunoSEQ multiplex PCR, lists solely in-frame clones and lacks some. Found here are some 140,000 clones, approximately 90% of them singletons; the top ten hold 1.6%. Overall study findings and caveats: An increase in Spike-specific TCR breadth and depth was observed after two AZD1222 doses. A reported finding is that nearly half of spike-specific TCRs target unmutated variant regions. Donors, mostly white British, included more females; clonal diversity was possibly underestimated.

With V trimmed by 3 bases and J by 6 bases, 8 bases remained unmatched. The CDR3 extends over 15 amino acids. Germline V gene data show CDR1 as LGHNA and CDR2 as YSLEER. In regard to this clone: Its target is unknown.

J is TRBJ1-5 and V is TRBV4-3, with 7 bases that match TRBD1. The source is an adult in good health. This specimen was peripheral blood, taken on day 0 of AZD1222 vaccination. The CDR3 loop reads CASSQDTGVGQPQHF. In nucleotides, the CDR3 is TGCGCCAGCAGCCAGGATACAGGGGTGGGTCAGCCCCAGCATTTT.